The 13 T cell receptor beta chains presented below share a single source sample, sequenced in a study of cytomegalovirus exposure and HLA in healthy donors. Measured with immunoSEQ multiplex PCR; TCRdb has only the in-frame clones, and not every one. This table holds 200,000 or so clones, about 91% found once. Sample: PBMCs. The receptor set was obtained from a woman between 18 and 29 years old in good health and CMV-seronegative.

V and J are TRBV4-3 and TRBJ2-7; TRBD2 might be the D (6 bases). Trimming shortened V by 1 base and J by 2 bases, and 21 bases separated the two germline ends. Germline CDR1 LGHNA, CDR2 YSLEER. The CDR3 contains 18 residues. The CDR3 reads CASSQGRSGGKSPYEQYF. DNA for the CDR3: TGCGCCAGCAGCCAAGGACGTTCTGGCGGGAAGTCCCCCTACGAGCAGTACTTC.

The chain couples TRBV5-4 to TRBJ2-1; TRBD2 matches at 7 bases. Germline V gives CDR1 SGHNT, CDR2 YYREEE (reference sequence). V lost 1 base to trimming and J lost 6 bases; unmatched junction nucleotides: 4. The CDR3 covers 14 residues. CDR3 region: CASSLKGGSNEQFF. The CDR3 nucleotides read TGTGCCAGCAGCTTGAAGGGAGGGTCCAATGAGCAGTTCTTC.

J is TRBJ2-5 and V is TRBV5-5, with TRBD1 matching over 9 bases. Trimming removed 4 bases from V and 1 base from J; junction bases left unmatched: 11. The CDR3 is made up of 17 amino acids. The germline V gene has CDR1 SGHKS and CDR2 YYEKEE (reference sequence). As DNA, the CDR3 is TGTGCCAGCAGCGAAACAGGGGGCGCGTATCCCCAAGAGACCCAGTACTTC. This translates into CASSETGGAYPQETQYF.

The gene calls are TRBV27 and TRBJ2-5; TRBD2 matches 8 bases. CDR3 size: 15 residues. The trim removed 6 bases at V and 2 bases at J, leaving 8 bases unmatched. Germline V CDR1 and CDR2: MNHEY, SMNVEV (reference sequence). The CDR3 DNA follows: TGTGCCAGCAGACCGGGGACTAGACTACAAGAGACCCAGTACTTC. Protein sequence: CASRPGTRLQETQYF.

The chain carries TRBV7-2 and TRBJ2-3, with no clear D. Trimming shortened V by 4 bases and J by 6 bases, and 5 bases separated the two germline ends. The CDR3 covers 11 residues. Germline assignment: CDR1 SGHTA and CDR2 FQGNSA. The CDR3 DNA follows: TGTGCCAGCAGCTCCGCGGATACGCAGTATTTT. Translated: CASSSADTQYF.

The chain has TRBV9 and TRBJ2-1; D is perhaps TRBD1 (6 bases). The CDR3 has 15 residues. Trimming removed 0 bases at V and 7 bases at J, with 14 bases between. Germline loops: CDR1 SGDLS, CDR2 YYNGEE. CDR3 in amino acids: CASSVGGRVNNEQFF. The CDR3 bases are TGTGCCAGCAGCGTAGGGGGGCGGGTCAATAATGAGCAGTTCTTC.

The rearrangement links TRBV5-1 to TRBJ2-2, with TRBD1 matching 7 bases. CDR3 length: 15 amino acids. CDR1 is SGHRS and CDR2 is YFSETQ in the germline V gene. J was trimmed by 1 base and V by 5 bases; bases with no gene match: 5. The CDR3 DNA is TGCGCCAGCAGGGCGACAGGGCTGAACACCGGGGAGCTGTTTTTT. Its translation is CASRATGLNTGELFF. Looking up the rest from reference TRBV5-1 and TRBJ2-2 gives the full variable domain: KAGVTQTPRYLIKTRGQQVTLSCSPISGHRSVSWYQQTPGQGLQFLFEYFSETQRNKGNFPGRFSGRQFSNSRSEMNVSTLELGDSALYLCASRATGLNTGELFFGEGSRLTVL.

The chain combines TRBV7-8 with TRBJ2-1; 7 positions match TRBD2. The J segment lost 4 bases and the V segment lost 5 bases, leaving 8 bases of the junction unmatched. Germline V gene data show CDR1 as SGHVS and CDR2 as FQNEAQ. The CDR3 covers 15 residues. The CDR3 DNA is TGTGCCAGCAGCCCACCTAGCGGCCTATACAATGAGCAGTTCTTC. It codes for CASSPPSGLYNEQFF.

This chain connects TRBV7-6 to TRBJ2-5; 9 nucleotides align to TRBD1. The trim removed 5 bases at V and 5 bases at J, leaving 12 bases unmatched. Germline loops: CDR1 SGHVS, CDR2 FNYEAQ. The CDR3 covers 16 residues. The CDR3 bases are TGTGCCAGCAGCCCACGGGACAGGGTAGGGAGGGAGACCCAGTACTTC. This translates into CASSPRDRVGRETQYF.

This chain links TRBV28 with TRBJ2-7, with a weak D call TRBD1 (6 bases). V lost 6 bases and J lost 2, with 11 bases in between. The germline gives CDR1 MDHEN, CDR2 SYDVKM. This CDR3 spans 13 amino acids. Written as DNA, the CDR3 is TGTGCCAGCAGACAGGGAAGCCCCTACGAGCAGTACTTC. As protein: CASRQGSPYEQYF.

The CDR3 sequence is CASSLSGLKETQYF. The DNA of the CDR3 is TGTGCCAGCAGTTTATCAGGCCTAAAAGAGACCCAGTACTTC. The chain uses TRBV28 and TRBJ2-5; D unclear. From germline, CDR1 is MDHEN and CDR2 SYDVKM. Trimming stripped 1 base from V and 3 bases from J, with 9 bases between. The CDR3 covers 14 residues.

The V and J genes are TRBV6-1 and TRBJ2-7, with D perhaps matching TRBD2 (7 bases). Between the trimmed V and J ends, which lost 4 bases and 2 bases, there was a span of 18 bases. Per the germline V gene, CDR1 is MNHNS and CDR2 is SASEGT. This CDR3 has 16 amino acids. CDR3 bases: TGTGCCAGCAGTGGAAGGGGGGGACCAAACCCCTACGAGCAGTACTTC. Protein: CASSGRGGPNPYEQYF.

This clone was found a few times. V is TRBV11-2 and J is TRBJ1-1; D is undetermined. With 1 base removed from V and 2 bases from J, the gap between germline ends came to 14 bases. Germline V gene data show CDR1 as SGHAT and CDR2 as FQNNGV. This CDR3 spans 16 amino acids. CDR3 sequence (DNA): TGTGCCAGCAGCTTAGGGTTAAGTCAGGCCAACACTGAAGCTTTCTTT. Translated: CASSLGLSQANTEAFF.